The T cell receptor (beta chain) described here comes from a study of blood T cell repertoires in COVID-19. As originally analysed: Reference gene primer amplification yielded estimated nucleated cell counts. The repertoire was sequenced with immunoSEQ multiplex PCR; TCRdb's copy has only in-frame clones and lacks some. The DNA gave D and trimming, while V, J and clone size come from that table. The sample includes approximately 350,000 clones, around 80% of them seen just once. Trimming shortened V by 1 base and J by 0 bases, and 8 bases separated the two germline ends. CDR1 and CDR2 (germline): SGHRS, YFSETQ. The CDR3 extends over 15 amino acids.

The sequenced material came from peripheral blood. The chain employs TRBV5-1 and TRBJ2-1; D unresolved. The receptor was isolated from a man aged 30 to 45 with active or convalescent COVID-19. Here the CDR3 DNA reads TGCGCCAGCAGCTTGAGCCCGAGCTCCTACAATGAGCAGTTCTTC. Its protein product is CASSLSPSSYNEQFF.